This passage covers 32 T cell receptor beta chains from one sample sequenced in a study of blood T cell repertoires in COVID-19. Sequenced by immunoSEQ multiplex PCR; TCRdb stores in-frame clones only, minus some. This table holds roughly 500,000 clones, over 75% found once. Sequencing was performed on PBMCs or T cells enriched from blood (not recorded which). The receptors were sampled from a woman in her forties who had recovered from COVID-19.

The chain is built from TRBV27 and TRBJ1-6; 7 nucleotides agree with TRBD1. The ends lost 5 bases at V and 8 bases at J; junction bases unmatched: 15. The CDR3 has 17 residues. The V gene's germline CDR1 is MNHEY and CDR2 SMNVEV (reference sequence). The DNA for the CDR3 is TGTGCCAGCAGTCTCCGCACCGACAGGGTTGTCGATTCACCCCTCCACTTT. This translates into CASSLRTDRVVDSPLHF.

This chain uses TRBV25-1 with TRBJ2-1; D perhaps matches TRBD2 (5 bases). The CDR3 has 14 amino acids. Germline lookup yields CDR1 MGHDK and CDR2 SYGVNS. Trimming left V 3 bases short and J 8 bases short, with 14 bases between. The CDR3 DNA sequence: TGTGCCAGCAGTGAGGACTTGGTAAGTCATGAGCAGTTCTTC. Protein: CASSEDLVSHEQFF.

The sample holds a few counts of this clone. The chain carries TRBV27 and TRBJ2-7; weak D call: TRBD2 (6 bases). Germline V lookup: CDR1 MNHEY, CDR2 SMNVEV (reference sequence). CDR3 size: 14 residues. Trimming took 10 bases from V and 3 from J, leaving 19 bases between them. DNA for the CDR3: TGTGCCAAGCAGCAGATAGTCGGGGGCTACGAGCAGTACTTC. It translates to CAKQQIVGGYEQYF.

Only a few counts were recorded for this clone. V is TRBV2 and J is TRBJ2-7; tentatively, D is TRBD2 (6 bases). V lost 6 bases, J lost 3 bases, and 21 bases lay in between. Germline V CDR1 and CDR2: SNHLY, FYNNEI. The length of the CDR3 is 16 residues. CDR3 coding DNA: TGTGCCAGCAGCCCCGAGGGAGGAGAGATAGTCTACGAGCAGTACTTC. Its protein is CASSPEGGEIVYEQYF.

About this clone: Other nucleotide sequences in the sample specify the same CDR3. This chain links TRBV6-5 with TRBJ1-4; D uncertain. CDR3 length: 15 amino acids. V was cut by 0 bases and J by 7 bases, with 12 bases left in between. Germline CDR1 and CDR2: MNHEY and SVGAGI. In DNA form, the CDR3 reads TGTGCCAGCAGTTACTCCCGGGGTCTCGGTGAAAAACTGTTTTTT. Amino acids: CASSYSRGLGEKLFF.

DNA of the CDR3: TGTGCCAGCAGCCGCCTAGAGGACACTGAAGCTTTCTTT. Translating it yields CASSRLEDTEAFF. This chain uses TRBV12-3 or TRBV12-4 with TRBJ1-1; the D is unclear. Trimming shortened V by 6 bases and J by 3 bases, and 11 bases separated the two germline ends. CDR3 size: 13 residues.

The CDR3 nucleotides are TGTGCCAGTAGTGAGGACTCTGGAAACACCATATATTTT. It encodes CASSEDSGNTIYF. This chain connects TRBV19 to TRBJ1-3; no clear D. The germline V gene has CDR1 LNHDA and CDR2 SQIVND (reference sequence). This CDR3 is built from 13 residues. Deletions cut 5 bases from V and 0 bases from J, with 5 bases between.

The V gene is TRBV3-1 (or the pseudogene TRBV3-2), the J gene TRBJ2-7; TRBD2 might be the D (6 bases). The CDR3 is 13 residues long. Germline V CDR1 and CDR2: LGHDT, YNNKEL (reference sequence). V was cut by 4 bases and J by 7 bases, with 14 bases left in between. The CDR3 protein is CASSPQFAGEQYF. In DNA form, the CDR3 reads TGTGCCAGCAGCCCTCAGTTCGCGGGAGAGCAGTACTTC.

This chain connects TRBV4-3 to TRBJ1-1; weak D call: TRBD1 (5 bases). The CDR3 covers 13 residues. Germline values: CDR1 LGHNA, CDR2 YSLEER. V gave up 4 bases and J gave up 4 bases, with 10 bases separating them. CDR3 nucleotide sequence: TGCGCCAGCAGCCGAATTAGGGGCACTGAAGCTTTCTTT. This codes for CASSRIRGTEAFF.

This clone was observed a single time. The chain uses TRBV3-1 (or the pseudogene TRBV3-2) and TRBJ2-2; 9 bases map to TRBD1. CDR3 length equals 15 residues. V dropped 1 base and J dropped 9; count of bases not matched to a gene: 6. Germline lookup yields CDR1 LGHDT and CDR2 YNNKEL (reference sequence). CDR3 nucleotide sequence: TGTGCCAGCAGCCAAGCGGGGACAGGGACTTGGGAGCTGTTTTTT. The encoded protein is CASSQAGTGTWELFF.

The chain recombines TRBV7-9 with TRBJ2-1; TRBD2 agrees at 13 bases. Trimming cost V 5 bases and J 8 bases; bases outside gene matches: 9. Germline CDR1 reads SEHNR; CDR2 reads FQNEAQ (reference sequence). This CDR3 spans 16 amino acids. The CDR3 region is CASSPWTSGSLDEQFF. The CDR3 DNA follows: TGTGCCAGCAGCCCTTGGACTAGCGGGAGTTTGGATGAGCAGTTCTTC.

The CDR3 nucleotides read TGTGCCAGCAGCTCACAGGGGTTTGGCGAGCAGTACTTC. Its translation: CASSSQGFGEQYF. This sequence joins TRBV5-6 and TRBJ2-7, with 7 bases aligning to TRBD1. V trimming: 3 bases; J trimming: 6 bases; junction bases outside the gene matches: 6. Germline V lookup: CDR1 SGHDT, CDR2 YYEEEE. This CDR3 has 13 amino acids.

The V and J genes are TRBV6-5 and TRBJ1-2; 10 bases are a match to TRBD1. The CDR3 length is 13 residues. Per the germline V gene, CDR1 is MNHEY and CDR2 is SVGAGI. J was trimmed by 9 bases and V by 0 bases; bases with no gene match: 1. CDR3: CASSYSGQGSYTF. Written as DNA, the CDR3 is TGTGCCAGCAGTTACTCGGGACAGGGGAGCTACACCTTC.

The CDR3 is CASNQQEVTEAFF. The CDR3 region has the DNA TGTGCCAGCAACCAGCAGGAGGTCACTGAAGCTTTCTTT. This rearrangement joins TRBV13 to TRBJ1-1; D gene ambiguous. The V end lost 7 bases, the J end lost 4 bases, and 13 bases lay between the germline ends. CDR3 length: 13 amino acids. The germline V gene has CDR1 PRHDT and CDR2 FYEKMQ (reference sequence).

The rearrangement joins TRBV19 to TRBJ1-1; D not certain. The CDR3 has 15 residues. Per the germline V gene, CDR1 is LNHDA and CDR2 is SQIVND (reference sequence). The V and J ends lost 3 bases and 0 bases respectively, with 11 bases between them. CDR3 sequence (DNA): TGTGCCAGTAGTATGGAGTATCCGGTGAACACTGAAGCTTTCTTT. This codes for CASSMEYPVNTEAFF.

V usage is TRBV7-6 and J usage is TRBJ2-1; 13 bases line up with TRBD2. Trimming took 5 bases from V and 9 from J; bases not matched to a gene: 10. The CDR3 sequence is 16 residues long. The germline V gene encodes CDR1 SGHVS and CDR2 FNYEAQ. CDR3 nucleotide sequence: TGTGCCAGCAGCCCCCGGACTAGCGGGAGTAGCAGTGAGCAGTTCTTC. The encoded protein is CASSPRTSGSSSEQFF.

The chain is built from TRBV7-8 and TRBJ2-1; 7 bases fit TRBD2. CDR1 SGHVS and CDR2 FQNEAQ come from the germline V gene. This CDR3 is built from 17 residues. V dropped 1 base and J dropped 7; count of bases not matched to a gene: 13. CDR3 nucleotides: TGTGCCAGCAGCTTAGGGGCTAGCGGCCCAAAGGATAATGAGCAGTTCTTC. Translating it yields CASSLGASGPKDNEQFF.

The CDR3 is CASRIGQSTDTQYF. The CDR3 DNA is TGCGCCAGCAGGATTGGACAGAGCACAGATACGCAGTATTTT. The chain employs TRBV10-2 and TRBJ2-3; tentative D call: TRBD1 (6 bases). The CDR3 spans 14 residues. CDR1 and CDR2 from the germline V gene are WSHSY and SAAADI. Trimming cost V 6 bases and J 0 bases, with 10 bases left between them.

This clone was observed a few times. The chain combines TRBV5-6 with TRBJ1-1; D is perhaps TRBD1 (6 bases). Germline lookup yields CDR1 SGHDT and CDR2 YYEEEE. The germline V and J ends were trimmed by 4 bases and 6 bases, with 16 bases remaining between them. There are 14 residues in the CDR3. The CDR3, as DNA: TGTGCCAGCAGCGGAAGTCCAGGGGTCGCTGAAGCTTTCTTT. Its translation: CASSGSPGVAEAFF. Together with reference TRBV5-6 and TRBJ1-1, the CDR3 gives the full variable domain: DAGVTQSPTHLIKTRGQQVTLRCSPKSGHDTVSWYQQALGQGPQFIFQYYEEEERQRGNFPDRFSGHQFPNYSSELNVNALLLGDSALYLCASSGSPGVAEAFFGQGTRLTVV.

J is TRBJ1-6 and V is TRBV7-2, with 9 bases lining up with TRBD1. The germline CDR1 and CDR2 sequences are SGHTA and FQGNSA. V gave up 4 bases and J gave up 7 bases; unmatched junction bases: 8. This CDR3 contains 16 residues. The CDR3 DNA reads as TGTGCCAGCAGCTCACCGGGACAGGGCCCAAATTCACCCCTCCACTTT. Translated: CASSSPGQGPNSPLHF.

This clone was seen a few times. The J gene is TRBJ2-5, the V gene TRBV27; TRBD1 aligns across 7 bases. V shed 3 bases and J 4 bases; nucleotides not matched to a gene: 11. From germline, CDR1 is MNHEY and CDR2 SMNVEV (reference sequence). The CDR3 runs to 16 residues. CDR3 sequence: CASSFPGTDEGETQYF. The CDR3 region has the DNA TGTGCCAGCAGTTTCCCCGGGACAGACGAAGGAGAGACCCAGTACTTC.

The V call is TRBV29-1, the J call TRBJ1-4, with a tentative D call TRBD1 (6 bases). Trimming took 1 base from V and 7 from J, leaving 10 bases between them. The CDR3 sequence is 13 residues long. Germline CDR1 is SQVTM and CDR2 is ANQGSEA. CDR3 sequence (DNA): TGCAGCGTTGAAGCCTCGACAGGTGAAAAACTGTTTTTT. Translation: CSVEASTGEKLFF. Using reference TRBV29-1 and TRBJ1-4 for the parts outside the CDR3, the full variable domain is SAVISQKPSRDICQRGTSLTIQCQVDSQVTMMFWYRQQPGQSLTLIATANQGSEATYESGFVIDKFPISRPNLTFSTLTVSNMSPEDSSIYLCSVEASTGEKLFFGSGTQLSVL.

The V gene is TRBV6-5, the J gene TRBJ2-7; 14 bases line up with TRBD2. V was clipped by 7 bases and J by 13 bases; unmatched bases: 6. Germline-derived CDR1 and CDR2 are MNHEY and SVGAGI. CDR3 size: 12 residues. The CDR3 loop reads CASKTSGRALYF. CDR3 coding DNA: TGTGCCAGCAAGACTAGCGGGAGGGCCCTCTACTTC.

The CDR3 coding sequence is TGTGCCAGCAGCCAAGAATTCTTCCGGGTCGAGGTCAATGAAAAACTGTTTTTT. Its translation is CASSQEFFRVEVNEKLFF. The rearrangement links TRBV3-1 (or the pseudogene TRBV3-2) to TRBJ1-4; D gene ambiguous. The germline V and J ends were trimmed by 0 bases and 5 bases, with 19 bases remaining between them. CDR3 length equals 18 residues. The germline V gene has CDR1 LGHDT and CDR2 YNNKEL (reference sequence).

V usage is TRBV9 and J usage is TRBJ1-5; D call uncertain. Germline CDR1 SGDLS, CDR2 YYNGEE. Trimming removed 7 bases at V and 5 bases at J, with 10 bases between. This CDR3 has 12 amino acids. CDR3 amino acids: CASLGRYQPQHF. CDR3 in DNA: TGTGCCAGCTTGGGGAGGTATCAGCCCCAGCATTTT. Combining the CDR3 with reference TRBV9 and TRBJ1-5 gives the whole variable domain DSGVTQTPKHLITATGQRVTLRCSPRSGDLSVYWYQQSLDQGLQFLIQYYNGEERAKGNILERFSAQQFPDLHSELNLSSLELGDSALYFCASLGRYQPQHFGDGTRLSIL.

V and J are TRBV15 and TRBJ2-3; D is ambiguous. The length of the CDR3 is 15 residues. Deletions cut 1 base from V and 1 base from J, with 9 bases between. CDR1 and CDR2 (germline): LNHNV, YYDKDF (reference sequence). The CDR3 here is CATSRGLGGTDTQYF. As DNA, the CDR3 is TGTGCCACCAGCAGAGGCCTAGGAGGCACAGATACGCAGTATTTT.

This chain uses TRBV19 with TRBJ1-3, with D uncertain. The germline V and J ends were trimmed by 3 bases and 3 bases, with 12 bases remaining between them. The CDR3 runs to 15 residues. CDR1 is LNHDA and CDR2 is SQIVND in the germline V gene (reference sequence). In DNA, the CDR3 is TGTGCCAGTAGTATGGGCAGGTCGTTTGGAAACACCATATATTTT. Amino acid sequence: CASSMGRSFGNTIYF.

The chain combines TRBV5-1 with TRBJ2-5; 12 bases are shared with TRBD2. This CDR3 region has 17 residues. Germline V gives CDR1 SGHRS, CDR2 YFSETQ. J was trimmed by 5 bases and V by 0 bases; bases with no gene match: 8. This chain's CDR3 is CASSLDLTSGRGETQYF. In DNA form, the CDR3 reads TGCGCCAGCAGCTTGGACCTGACTAGCGGGAGAGGGGAGACCCAGTACTTC.

The CDR3 is CASSLAGAGLYEQYF. CDR3 nucleotide sequence: TGTGCCAGCAGCTTAGCTGGGGCAGGGTTATACGAGCAGTACTTC. The chain uses TRBV7-8 and TRBJ2-7; tentative D call: TRBD1 (5 bases). The CDR3 is 15 residues long. Trimming pared 0 bases from V and 4 bases from J, leaving 13 bases between. The V gene's germline CDR1 is SGHVS and CDR2 FQNEAQ. Filled out from reference TRBV7-8 and TRBJ2-7, the complete variable domain reads GAGVSQSPRYKVAKRGQDVALRCDPISGHVSLFWYQQALGQGPEFLTYFQNEAQLDKSGLPSDRFFAERPEGSVSTLKIQRTQQEDSAVYLCASSLAGAGLYEQYFGPGTRLTVT.

In the case of this clone: This specimen includes other DNA sequences encoding the same CDR3. The chain has TRBV3-1 (or the pseudogene TRBV3-2) and TRBJ1-1; 8 bases line up with TRBD1. The CDR3 covers 13 residues. Trimming removed 4 bases from V and 4 bases from J; junction bases left unmatched: 2. Per the germline V gene, CDR1 is LGHDT and CDR2 is YNNKEL (reference sequence). CDR3 in amino acids: CASSRQGSTEAFF. In nucleotides, the CDR3 is TGTGCCAGCAGCCGACAGGGGTCCACTGAAGCTTTCTTT.

This clone showed up just a few times. V and J are TRBV4-3 and TRBJ2-2; 8 bases are shared with TRBD2. Germline CDR1 LGHNA, CDR2 YSLEER. The CDR3 is 17 amino acids. V lost 0 bases, J lost 4 bases, and 7 bases stayed unmatched. CDR3 DNA: TGCGCCAGCAGCCAAGAACACACGGGAGGGTTCACCGGGGAGCTGTTTTTT. The encoded protein is CASSQEHTGGFTGELFF.

The rearrangement links TRBV2 to TRBJ2-3; 9 bases align to TRBD2. The V segment lost 7 bases and the J segment 4 bases; nucleotides outside the gene matches: 12. The CDR3 is made up of 16 amino acids. Germline CDR1 and CDR2: SNHLY and FYNNEI. Written as DNA, the CDR3 is TGTGCCAGCAAGCGAATAGCGGGAGTTGGCGCAGATACGCAGTATTTT. The encoded protein is CASKRIAGVGADTQYF.